This T cell receptor (beta chain) emerged from a study of T cell responses to AZD1222 COVID-19 vaccine. Produced via immunoSEQ multiplex PCR; TCRdb's table is partial and in-frame only. The data show just under 75,000 clones, with around 81% seen just once and 47% held by the top ten. Analyses pooled second doses at about 4 or about 12 weeks. CDR3 length: 13 amino acids. Germline V CDR1 and CDR2: SEHNR, FQNEAQ (reference sequence). Trimming shortened V by 5 bases and J by 5 bases, and 13 bases separated the two germline ends. The chain recombines TRBV7-9 with TRBJ2-7; D gene unclear. This receptor was identified in an adult who received the AZD1222 COVID-19 vaccine. The sequenced sample was peripheral blood, obtained 28 days after the second AZD1222 dose. DNA for the CDR3: TGTGCCAGCAGCCCTTCGGAGACTGACGAGCAGTACTTC. Residues: CASSPSETDEQYF.